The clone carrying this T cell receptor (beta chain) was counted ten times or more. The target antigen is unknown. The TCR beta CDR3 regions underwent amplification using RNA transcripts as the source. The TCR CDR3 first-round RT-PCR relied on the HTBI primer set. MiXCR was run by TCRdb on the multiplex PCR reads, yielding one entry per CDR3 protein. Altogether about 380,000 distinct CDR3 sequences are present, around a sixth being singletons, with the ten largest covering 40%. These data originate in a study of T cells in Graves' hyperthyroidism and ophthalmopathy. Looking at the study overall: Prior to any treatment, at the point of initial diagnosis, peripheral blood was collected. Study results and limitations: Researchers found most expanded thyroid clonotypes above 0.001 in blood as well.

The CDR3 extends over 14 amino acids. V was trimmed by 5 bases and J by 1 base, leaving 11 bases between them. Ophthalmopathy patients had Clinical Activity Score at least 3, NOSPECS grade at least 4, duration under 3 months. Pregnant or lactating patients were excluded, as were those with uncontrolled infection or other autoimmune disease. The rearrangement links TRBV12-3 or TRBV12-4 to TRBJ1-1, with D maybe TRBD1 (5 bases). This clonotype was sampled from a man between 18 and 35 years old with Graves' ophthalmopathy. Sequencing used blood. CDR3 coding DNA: TGTGCCAGCAGTGGGGGGGAAGGGAACACTGAAGCTTTCTTT. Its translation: CASSGGEGNTEAFF.